This T cell receptor beta chain was captured by sequencing in a study of CD8+ T cells in alopecia areata. The germline V gene has CDR1 LGHNT and CDR2 FRNRAP. The CDR3 totals 15 residues. The J segment lost 10 bases and the V segment lost 5 bases, leaving 10 bases of the junction unmatched. RNA extraction was followed by reverse transcription into cDNA, which acted as the sequencing template. Assay used: immunoSEQ multiplex PCR; TCRdb lists only in-frame clones, some missing. The sample yields 210,000 or so clones, approximately 70% seen once. Treatment reported: oral pan-JAK inhibitor, 5-10 mg twice daily.

V gene TRBV12-5 combines with J gene TRBJ1-6; 8 nucleotides align to TRBD1. The sample consisted of CD4+ T cells sorted from blood, taken at approximately week 44, from a patient treated with tofacitinib. This TCR derives from a human donor with alopecia areata. The DNA of the CDR3 is TGTGCTAGTGGTCACGGACAGGGAAGTTTGTCACCCCTCCACTTT. It encodes CASGHGQGSLSPLHF.